The 20 T cell receptor beta chains listed next were all sequenced from one sample in a study of T cell repertoires and leukemia-associated antigens. TCRdb redid the calling of the 5' RACE reads with MiXCR, one entry per CDR3 protein. The data contain roughly 12,000 distinct CDR3 sequences, about two fifths of them seen just once; the ten biggest clones take up about a third. For these receptors, no antigen is known. The source material was CD3+ T cells sorted from blood and cultured. The receptor set was obtained from a female donor in good health.

This clonotype occurred a few times. The chain is built from TRBV12-3 or TRBV12-4 and TRBJ1-5; no reliable D call. The CDR3 totals 12 residues. V was pared by 5 bases and J by 4 bases, with 6 bases between. DNA for the CDR3: TGTGCCAGCAGTCGTATGAATCAGCCCCAGCATTTT. This codes for CASSRMNQPQHF.

This sequence joins TRBV11-2 and TRBJ2-2, with D unresolved. CDR1 and CDR2 from the germline V gene are SGHAT and FQNNGV. The germline V and J ends were trimmed by 4 bases and 6 bases, with 12 bases remaining between them. The CDR3 consists of 14 residues. The CDR3 nucleotides read TGTGCCAGCAGCTCTACCTCGTTGCCCGGGGAGCTGTTTTTT. Encoded protein: CASSSTSLPGELFF.

This clonotype is termed medium-sized. The genes are TRBV12-3 or TRBV12-4 and TRBJ2-6; D is possibly TRBD1 or TRBD2 (5 bases each). The CDR3 length is 15 residues. Trimming left V 5 bases short and J 5 bases short, with 13 bases between. The CDR3 reads CASSARGPRANVLTF. CDR3 DNA: TGTGCCAGCAGTGCTCGGGGCCCAAGGGCCAACGTCCTGACTTTC.

The J gene is TRBJ2-1, the V gene TRBV10-3; no firm D call. Trimming cost V 2 bases and J 7 bases, with 9 bases left between them. The CDR3 length is 13 residues. CDR1 is ENHRY and CDR2 is SYGVKD in the germline V gene. CDR3 amino acids: CAISEILENEQFF. CDR3 DNA: TGTGCCATCAGTGAGATTTTAGAGAATGAGCAGTTCTTC.

In this sample, this clonotype is medium-sized. The V gene is TRBV7-3, the J gene TRBJ2-5; 7 bases fit TRBD1. The CDR3 runs to 13 residues. Germline V gene lookup returns CDR1 SGHTA and CDR2 FQGTGA. V was pared by 5 bases and J by 4 bases, with 4 bases of the junction left unmatched. CDR3 nucleotide sequence: TGTGCCAGCAGCCCATACAGGGGAGAGACCCAGTACTTC. It codes for CASSPYRGETQYF. Full variable domain (outside the CDR3, taken from reference TRBV7-3 and TRBJ2-5): GAGVSQTPSNKVTEKGKYVELRCDPISGHTALYWYRQSLGQGPEFLIYFQGTGAADDSGLPNDRFFAVRPEGSVSTLKIQRTERGDSAVYLCASSPYRGETQYFGPGTRLLVL.

The V gene is TRBV5-1, the J gene TRBJ2-1; no reliable D call. CDR3 length: 12 amino acids. Germline V gives CDR1 SGHRS, CDR2 YFSETQ. V was cut by 4 bases and J by 8 bases, with 10 bases left in between. CDR3 DNA: TGCGCCAGCAGCACACCCCGGTATGAGCAGTTCTTC. Amino acids: CASSTPRYEQFF.

This clonotype was detected only a few times. The rearrangement uses TRBV29-1 and TRBJ2-7; D perhaps matches TRBD1 (6 bases). CDR1 is SQVTM, CDR2 ANQGSEA, per germline. The ends were cut back, 6 bases at V and 6 bases at J, with 24 bases in the middle. This CDR3 has 15 amino acids. The CDR3 sequence: CSVGTSAVTTLEQYF. CDR3 DNA: TGCAGCGTCGGGACATCCGCGGTTACTACTCTCGAGCAGTACTTC.

This clonotype was picked up many times. The V gene is TRBV25-1, the J gene TRBJ2-1; TRBD1 is a possible D gene (8 bases). Germline CDR1 MGHDK, CDR2 SYGVNS. There are 15 residues in the CDR3. V lost 4 bases to trimming and J lost 8 bases, with 18 bases between them. The CDR3 DNA is TGTGCCAGCAGTGGGCACAGGGGGGGCAAGCATGAGCAGTTCTTC. This sequence encodes CASSGHRGGKHEQFF. The complete variable domain, with remaining parts taken from reference TRBV25-1 and TRBJ2-1, reads EADIYQTPRYLVIGTGKKITLECSQTMGHDKMYWYQQDPGMELHLIHYSYGVNSTEKGDLSSESTVSRIRTEHFPLTLESARPSHTSQYLCASSGHRGGKHEQFFGPGTRLTVL.

This clonotype is labeled medium-sized. The chain links TRBV7-6 to TRBJ1-5; 9 bases are a match to TRBD1. The CDR3 runs 15 residues. J was trimmed by 2 bases and V by 1 base; bases with no gene match: 0. From germline, CDR1 is SGHVS and CDR2 FNYEAQ. The CDR3: CASSLGTGGNQPQHF. In DNA, the CDR3 is TGTGCCAGCAGCTTAGGGACAGGGGGCAATCAGCCCCAGCATTTT. The complete variable domain, with remaining parts taken from reference TRBV7-6 and TRBJ1-5, reads GAGVSQSPRYKVTKRGQDVALRCDPISGHVSLYWYRQALGQGPEFLTYFNYEAQQDKSGLPNDRFSAERPEGSISTLTIQRTEQRDSAMYRCASSLGTGGNQPQHFGDGTRLSIL.

The chain recombines TRBV11-2 with TRBJ1-3, with D hard to call. This CDR3 is built from 13 residues. From germline, CDR1 is SGHAT and CDR2 FQNNGV. V lost 5 bases and J lost 8, with 13 bases in between. CDR3 residues: CASSLDQGDTIYF. The CDR3 DNA is TGTGCCAGCAGCCTTGACCAAGGAGACACCATATATTTT.

V usage is TRBV5-1 and J usage is TRBJ1-1, with TRBD1 matching over 9 bases. V gave up 2 bases and J gave up 0 bases; unmatched junction bases: 5. Germline loops: CDR1 SGHRS, CDR2 YFSETQ. The length of the CDR3 is 16 residues. CDR3: CASSFGTGSMNTEAFF. Written as DNA, the CDR3 is TGCGCCAGCAGCTTTGGGACAGGGTCAATGAACACTGAAGCTTTCTTT.

This clonotype appeared many times. The chain joins TRBV12-3 or TRBV12-4 to TRBJ2-5, with a tentative D call TRBD2 (7 bases). This CDR3 has 13 residues. V dropped 2 bases and J dropped 5 bases, with 9 bases sitting between them. The CDR3 loop reads CASSLTGGETQYF. Written as DNA, the CDR3 is TGTGCCAGCAGTTTAACGGGGGGCGAGACCCAGTACTTC.

The V and J genes are TRBV27 and TRBJ2-7, with no clear D. Per the germline V gene, CDR1 is MNHEY and CDR2 is SMNVEV (reference sequence). V was clipped by 10 bases and J by 0 bases, with 19 bases between them. This CDR3 has 15 residues. The CDR3 loop reads CATRDVQFSSYEQYF. CDR3 DNA sequence: TGTGCCACCCGCGACGTCCAGTTTAGCTCCTACGAGCAGTACTTC.

This clonotype was observed a handful of times. The V gene is TRBV24-1, the J gene TRBJ1-1, with a weak D call TRBD1 (5 bases). V was clipped by 5 bases and J by 1 base, with 13 bases between them. There are 15 residues in the CDR3. Germline CDR1 reads KGHDR; CDR2 reads SFDVKD. CDR3: CATSASSGGNTEAFF. CDR3 in DNA: TGTGCCACCAGTGCCTCCTCCGGGGGGAACACTGAAGCTTTCTTT.

As for this clonotype: The CDR3 carries no conserved terminal phenylalanine or tryptophan, so it likely arises from a read error. J is TRBJ2-2 and V is TRBV29-1; D is unclear. The CDR3 contains 12 residues. The V gene's germline CDR1 is SQVTM and CDR2 ANQGSEA. The DNA for the CDR3 is TGCGGCGTTGGAGTGAACACGAGGGAGCTGTTTCTT. It specifies CGVGVNTRELFL.

V and J are TRBV6-5 and TRBJ2-1; TRBD1 matches at 9 bases. Germline lookup yields CDR1 MNHEY and CDR2 SVGAGI. V shed 0 bases and J 7 bases; nucleotides not matched to a gene: 4. This CDR3 region has 15 residues. CDR3 amino acids: CASSYSGQGLNEQFF. The CDR3 bases are TGTGCCAGCAGTTACTCGGGACAGGGATTGAATGAGCAGTTCTTC.

This chain connects TRBV7-2 to TRBJ2-7, with 10 nucleotides matching TRBD1. Unmatched junction bases numbered 4, after V lost 5 bases and J lost 3 bases. This CDR3 is 14 amino acids long. Per germline, CDR1 SGHTA and CDR2 FQGNSA. The CDR3 DNA is TGTGCCAGCAGCGGGACAGGGGTACGCTACGAGCAGTACTTC. Protein sequence: CASSGTGVRYEQYF.

The sample holds a few counts of this clonotype. This rearrangement joins TRBV6-5 to TRBJ2-1; 11 nucleotides align to TRBD2. Germline V gene sequence: CDR1 MNHEY, CDR2 SVGAGI. CDR3 length: 17 amino acids. V lost 2 bases, J lost 3 bases, and 6 bases stayed unmatched. CDR3 sequence (DNA): TGTGCCAGCAGTTACACAGCCGGGACTAGCGGCTACAATGAGCAGTTCTTC. Translating gives CASSYTAGTSGYNEQFF.

J is TRBJ2-1 and V is TRBV5-1; TRBD2 aligns across 10 bases. After removal of 1 base from V and 8 bases from J, the junction contained 3 bases not matched to a gene. Looked up from germline, CDR1 is SGHRS and CDR2 is YFSETQ. The CDR3 covers 14 residues. DNA of the CDR3: TGCGCCAGCAGCTTGTCTAGCGGGAGAGATGAGCAGTTCTTC. It encodes CASSLSSGRDEQFF.

This chain joins TRBV5-1 and TRBJ2-7; unclear D gene. The CDR3 consists of 14 residues. Germline CDR1 reads SGHRS; CDR2 reads YFSETQ. V was trimmed by 0 bases and J by 4 bases, leaving 11 bases between them. This CDR3 is CASSLESLGYEQYF. The CDR3 DNA reads as TGCGCCAGCAGCTTGGAGAGTTTGGGTTACGAGCAGTACTTC.